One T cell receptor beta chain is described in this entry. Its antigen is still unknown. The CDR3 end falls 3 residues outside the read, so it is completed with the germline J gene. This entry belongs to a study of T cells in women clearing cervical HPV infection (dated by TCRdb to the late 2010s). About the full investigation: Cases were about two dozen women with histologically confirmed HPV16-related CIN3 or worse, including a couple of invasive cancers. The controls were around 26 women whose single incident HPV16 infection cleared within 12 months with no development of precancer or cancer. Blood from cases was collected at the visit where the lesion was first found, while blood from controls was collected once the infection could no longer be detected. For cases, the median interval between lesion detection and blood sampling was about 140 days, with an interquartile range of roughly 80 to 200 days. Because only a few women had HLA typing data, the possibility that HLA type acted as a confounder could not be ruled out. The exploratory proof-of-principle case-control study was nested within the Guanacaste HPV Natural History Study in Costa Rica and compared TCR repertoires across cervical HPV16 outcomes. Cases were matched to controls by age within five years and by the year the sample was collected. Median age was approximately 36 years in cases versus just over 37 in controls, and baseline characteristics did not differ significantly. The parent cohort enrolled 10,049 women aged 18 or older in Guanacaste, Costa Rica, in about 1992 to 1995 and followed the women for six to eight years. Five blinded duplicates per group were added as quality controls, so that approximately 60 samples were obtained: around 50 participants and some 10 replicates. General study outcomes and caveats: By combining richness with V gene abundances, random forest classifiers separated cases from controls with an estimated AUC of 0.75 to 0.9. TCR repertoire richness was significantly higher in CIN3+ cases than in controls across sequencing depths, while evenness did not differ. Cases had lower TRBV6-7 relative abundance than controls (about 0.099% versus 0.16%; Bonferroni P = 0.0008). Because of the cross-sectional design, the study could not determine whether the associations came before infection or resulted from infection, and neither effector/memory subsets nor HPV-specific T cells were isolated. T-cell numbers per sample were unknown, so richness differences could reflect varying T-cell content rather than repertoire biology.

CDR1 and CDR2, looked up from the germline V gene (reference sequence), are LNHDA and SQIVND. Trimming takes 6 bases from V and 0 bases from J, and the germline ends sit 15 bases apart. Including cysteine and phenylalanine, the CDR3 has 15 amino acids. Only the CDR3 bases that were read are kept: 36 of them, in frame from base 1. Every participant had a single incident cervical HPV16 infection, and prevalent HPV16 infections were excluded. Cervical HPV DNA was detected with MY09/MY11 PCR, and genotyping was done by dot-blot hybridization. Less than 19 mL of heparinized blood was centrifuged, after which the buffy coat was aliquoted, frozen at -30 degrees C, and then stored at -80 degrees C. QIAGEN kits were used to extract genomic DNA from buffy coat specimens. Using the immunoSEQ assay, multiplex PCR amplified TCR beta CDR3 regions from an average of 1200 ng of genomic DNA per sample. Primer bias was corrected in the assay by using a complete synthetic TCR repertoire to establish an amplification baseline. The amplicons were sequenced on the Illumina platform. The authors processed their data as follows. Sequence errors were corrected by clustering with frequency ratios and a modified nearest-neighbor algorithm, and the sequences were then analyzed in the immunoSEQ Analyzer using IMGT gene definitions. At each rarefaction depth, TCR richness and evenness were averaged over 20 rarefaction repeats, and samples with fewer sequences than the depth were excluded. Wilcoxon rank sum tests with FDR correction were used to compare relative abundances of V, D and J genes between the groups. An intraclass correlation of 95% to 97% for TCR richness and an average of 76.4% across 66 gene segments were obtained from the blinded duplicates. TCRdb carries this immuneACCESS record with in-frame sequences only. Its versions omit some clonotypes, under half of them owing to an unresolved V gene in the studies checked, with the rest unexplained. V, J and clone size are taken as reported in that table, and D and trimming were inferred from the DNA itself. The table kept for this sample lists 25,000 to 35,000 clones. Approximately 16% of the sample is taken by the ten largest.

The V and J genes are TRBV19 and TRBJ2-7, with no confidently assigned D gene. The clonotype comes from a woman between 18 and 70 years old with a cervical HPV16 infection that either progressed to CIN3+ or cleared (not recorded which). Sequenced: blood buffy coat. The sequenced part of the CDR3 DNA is TGTGCCAGTAGCGTATACCTACAGAGCTCCTACGAG. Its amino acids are CASSVYLQSSYE. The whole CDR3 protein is CASSVYLQSSYEQYF.